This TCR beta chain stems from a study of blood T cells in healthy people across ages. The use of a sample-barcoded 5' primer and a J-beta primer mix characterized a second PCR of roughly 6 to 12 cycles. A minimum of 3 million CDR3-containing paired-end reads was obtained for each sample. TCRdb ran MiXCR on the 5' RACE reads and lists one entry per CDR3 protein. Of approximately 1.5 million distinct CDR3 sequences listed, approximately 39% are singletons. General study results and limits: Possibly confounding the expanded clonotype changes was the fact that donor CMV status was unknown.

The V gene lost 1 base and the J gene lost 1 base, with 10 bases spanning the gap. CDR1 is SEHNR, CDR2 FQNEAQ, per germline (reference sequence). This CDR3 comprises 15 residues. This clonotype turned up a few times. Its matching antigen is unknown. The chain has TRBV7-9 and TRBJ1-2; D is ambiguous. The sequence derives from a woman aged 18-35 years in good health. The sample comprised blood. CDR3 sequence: CASSLGSPINYGYTF. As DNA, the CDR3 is TGTGCCAGCAGCTTAGGTTCACCGATTAACTATGGCTACACCTTC.